This T cell receptor (beta chain) was captured by sequencing in a study of cytomegalovirus exposure and HLA in healthy donors. Study context: In a later analysis, it was reported that the roughly 130 validation repertoires had been produced on the same platform as the roughly 700 repertoires belonging to the first cohort.

Regarding the study as a whole: Three CMV-associated chains proved CMV antigen-specific in vitro. Reported performance of the classifier showed diagnosis of cytomegalovirus status with high specificity and sensitivity. It was 160 or so TCR beta chains that were listed as cytomegalovirus-associated.

TCRdb's table, derived via immunoSEQ multiplex PCR, lists solely in-frame clones and lacks some. The data show 130,000 or so clones, around 92% seen once. With respect to this clone: Its cognate antigen is unknown.

The germline V gene has CDR1 MNHNY and CDR2 SVGAGI (reference sequence). The CDR3 is made up of 14 amino acids. The V gene end was trimmed by 6 bases and the J gene end by 4 bases; junction bases not matched to a gene: 4. Sequenced material: PBMCs. The rearrangement uses TRBV6-6 and TRBJ2-2; TRBD1 matches 8 bases. The TCR sequence derives from a young man in good health and CMV-seronegative. In DNA form, the CDR3 reads TGTGCCAGCAGACGGGACAGGAGCACCGGGGAGCTGTTTTTT. Its protein product is CASRRDRSTGELFF.